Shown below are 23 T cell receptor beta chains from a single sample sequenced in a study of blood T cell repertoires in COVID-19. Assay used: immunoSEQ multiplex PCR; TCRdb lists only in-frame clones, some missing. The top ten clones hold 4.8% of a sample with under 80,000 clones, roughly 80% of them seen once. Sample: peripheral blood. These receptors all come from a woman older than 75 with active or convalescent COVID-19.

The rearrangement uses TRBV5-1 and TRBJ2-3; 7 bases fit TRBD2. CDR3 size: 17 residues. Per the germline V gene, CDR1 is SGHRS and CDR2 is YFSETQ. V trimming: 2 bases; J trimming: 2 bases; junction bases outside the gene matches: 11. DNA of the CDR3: TGCGCCAGCAGCTTTATGTCTAGCGGATCTTACACAGATACGCAGTATTTT. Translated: CASSFMSSGSYTDTQYF. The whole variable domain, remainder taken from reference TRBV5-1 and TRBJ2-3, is KAGVTQTPRYLIKTRGQQVTLSCSPISGHRSVSWYQQTPGQGLQFLFEYFSETQRNKGNFPGRFSGRQFSNSRSEMNVSTLELGDSALYLCASSFMSSGSYTDTQYFGPGTRLTVL.

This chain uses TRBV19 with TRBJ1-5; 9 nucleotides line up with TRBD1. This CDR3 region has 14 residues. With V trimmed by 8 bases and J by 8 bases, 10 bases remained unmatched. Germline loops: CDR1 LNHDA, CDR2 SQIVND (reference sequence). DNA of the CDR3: TGTGCCAGTGACCCCAGGGACAGGGTTAAGCCCCAGCATTTT. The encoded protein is CASDPRDRVKPQHF.

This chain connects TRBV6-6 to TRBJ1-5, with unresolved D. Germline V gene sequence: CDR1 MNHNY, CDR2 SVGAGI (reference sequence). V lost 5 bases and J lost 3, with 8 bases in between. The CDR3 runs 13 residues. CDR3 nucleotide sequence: TGTGCCAGCAGTAGACAAAACAATCAGCCCCAGCATTTT. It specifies CASSRQNNQPQHF.

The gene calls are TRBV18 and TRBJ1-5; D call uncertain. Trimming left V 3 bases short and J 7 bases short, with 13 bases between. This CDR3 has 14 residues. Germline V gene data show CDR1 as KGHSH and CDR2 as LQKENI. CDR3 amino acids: CASSPNWEGQPQHF. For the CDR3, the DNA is TGTGCCAGCTCACCTAACTGGGAGGGCCAGCCCCAGCATTTT.

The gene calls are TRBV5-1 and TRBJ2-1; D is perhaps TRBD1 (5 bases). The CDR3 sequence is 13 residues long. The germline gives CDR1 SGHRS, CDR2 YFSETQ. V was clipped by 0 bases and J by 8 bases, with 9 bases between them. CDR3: CASSLEGWDEQFF. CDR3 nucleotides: TGCGCCAGCAGCTTGGAGGGGTGGGATGAGCAGTTCTTC.

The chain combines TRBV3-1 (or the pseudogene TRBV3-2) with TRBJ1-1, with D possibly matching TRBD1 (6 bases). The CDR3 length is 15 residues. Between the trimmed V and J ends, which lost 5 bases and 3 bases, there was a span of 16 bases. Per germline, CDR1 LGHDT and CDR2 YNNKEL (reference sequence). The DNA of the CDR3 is TGTGCCAGCAGCTCGAGGGGGGGTTGGGACACTGAAGCTTTCTTT. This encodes CASSSRGGWDTEAFF.

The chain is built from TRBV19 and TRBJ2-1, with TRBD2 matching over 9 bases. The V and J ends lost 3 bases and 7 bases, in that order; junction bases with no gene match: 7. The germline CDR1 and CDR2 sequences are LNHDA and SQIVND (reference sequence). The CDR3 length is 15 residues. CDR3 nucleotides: TGTGCCAGTAGTATGTCATCTAGCGGGAATAATGAGCAGTTCTTC. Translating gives CASSMSSSGNNEQFF.

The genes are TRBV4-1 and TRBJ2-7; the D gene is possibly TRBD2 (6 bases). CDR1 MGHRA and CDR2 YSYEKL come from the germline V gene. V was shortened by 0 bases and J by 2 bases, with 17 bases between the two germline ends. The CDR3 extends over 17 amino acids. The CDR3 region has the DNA TGCGCCAGCAGCCAAGATCTGGAGACTAGTCGCCCCTACGAGCAGTACTTC. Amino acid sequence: CASSQDLETSRPYEQYF.

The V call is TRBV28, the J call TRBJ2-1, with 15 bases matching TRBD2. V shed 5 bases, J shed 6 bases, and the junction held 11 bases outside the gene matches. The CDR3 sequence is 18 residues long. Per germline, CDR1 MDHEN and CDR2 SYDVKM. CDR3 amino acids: CASSRGLAGGPSSNEQFF. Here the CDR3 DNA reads TGTGCCAGCAGTCGCGGACTAGCGGGGGGGCCTTCATCCAATGAGCAGTTCTTC.

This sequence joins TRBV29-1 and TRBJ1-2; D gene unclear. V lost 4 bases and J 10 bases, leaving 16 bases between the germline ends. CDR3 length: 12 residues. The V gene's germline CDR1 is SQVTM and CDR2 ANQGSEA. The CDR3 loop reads CSVVDLGSLYTF. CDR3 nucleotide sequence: TGCAGCGTTGTCGACCTTGGGAGCCTCTACACCTTC.

The CDR3 here is CASSSRLALSYEQYF. As DNA, the CDR3 is TGTGCCAGCAGCTCCCGACTAGCGCTCTCCTACGAGCAGTACTTC. The rearrangement links TRBV7-8 to TRBJ2-7; TRBD2 agrees at 8 bases. After removal of 4 bases from V and 0 bases from J, the junction contained 5 bases not matched to a gene. CDR1 is SGHVS and CDR2 is FQNEAQ in the germline V gene. CDR3 length: 15 amino acids.

CDR3 sequence: CASSLKEGVSGGPTINTF. In nucleotides, the CDR3 is TGTGCCAGCAGCTTAAAAGAGGGCGTATCAGGGGGCCCCACTATTAACACCTTC. The chain carries TRBV11-3 and TRBJ1-2; 8 bases align to TRBD1. Germline values: CDR1 SGHNT, CDR2 YENEEA. The CDR3 contains 18 residues. V shed 2 bases, J shed 12 bases, and the junction held 23 bases outside the gene matches.

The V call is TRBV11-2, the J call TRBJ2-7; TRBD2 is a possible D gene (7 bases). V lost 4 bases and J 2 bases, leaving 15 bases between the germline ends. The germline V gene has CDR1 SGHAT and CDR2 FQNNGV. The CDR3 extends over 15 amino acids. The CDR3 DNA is TGTGCCAGCAGCTCTGCGGGGGCTTGGACCTACGAGCAGTACTTC. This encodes CASSSAGAWTYEQYF.

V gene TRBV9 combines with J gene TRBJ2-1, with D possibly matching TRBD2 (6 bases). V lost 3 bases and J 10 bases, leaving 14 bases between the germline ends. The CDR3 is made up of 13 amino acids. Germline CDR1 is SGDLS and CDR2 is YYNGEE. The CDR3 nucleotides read TGTGCCAGCAGCGCCGAATGGGGAGGAGAGCAGTTCTTC. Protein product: CASSAEWGGEQFF.

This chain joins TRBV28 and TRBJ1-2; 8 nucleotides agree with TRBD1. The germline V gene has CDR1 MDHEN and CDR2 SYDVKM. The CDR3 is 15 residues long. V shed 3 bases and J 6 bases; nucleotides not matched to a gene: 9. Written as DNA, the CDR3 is TGTGCCAGCAGTTTTCTGGAGAGGACAGGGCATGGCTACACCTTC. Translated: CASSFLERTGHGYTF.

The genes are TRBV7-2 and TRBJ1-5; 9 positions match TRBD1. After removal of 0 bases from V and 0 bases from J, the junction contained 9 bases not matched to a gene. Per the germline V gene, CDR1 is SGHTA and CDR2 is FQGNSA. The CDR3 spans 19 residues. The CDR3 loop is CASSLARTGAIGSNQPQHF. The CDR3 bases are TGTGCCAGCAGCTTAGCACGGACAGGGGCAATCGGTAGCAATCAGCCCCAGCATTTT.

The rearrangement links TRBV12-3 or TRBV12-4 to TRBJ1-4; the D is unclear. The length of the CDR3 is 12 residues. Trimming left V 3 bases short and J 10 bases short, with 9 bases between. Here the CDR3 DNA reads TGTGCCAGCAGTTTTTCGGGAGGAAAACTGTTTTTT. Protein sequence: CASSFSGGKLFF.

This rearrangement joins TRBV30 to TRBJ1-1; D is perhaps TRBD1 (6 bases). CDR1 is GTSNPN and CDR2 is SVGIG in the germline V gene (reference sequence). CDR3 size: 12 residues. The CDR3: CAYTGQLTEAFF. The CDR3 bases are TGTGCTTACACCGGACAGCTCACTGAAGCTTTCTTT.

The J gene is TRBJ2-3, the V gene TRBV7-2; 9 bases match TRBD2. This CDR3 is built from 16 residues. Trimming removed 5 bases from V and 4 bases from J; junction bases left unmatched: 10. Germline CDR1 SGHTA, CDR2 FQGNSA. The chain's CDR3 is CASSPMGAGGPDTQYF. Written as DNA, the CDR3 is TGTGCCAGCAGCCCCATGGGGGCGGGAGGGCCAGATACGCAGTATTTT.

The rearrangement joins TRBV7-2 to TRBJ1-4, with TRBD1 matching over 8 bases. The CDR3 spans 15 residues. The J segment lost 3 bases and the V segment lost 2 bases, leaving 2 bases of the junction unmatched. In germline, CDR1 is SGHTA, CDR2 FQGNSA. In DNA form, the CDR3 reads TGTGCCAGCAGCTTATCAGGGGGCGCTAATGAAAAACTGTTTTTT. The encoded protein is CASSLSGGANEKLFF.

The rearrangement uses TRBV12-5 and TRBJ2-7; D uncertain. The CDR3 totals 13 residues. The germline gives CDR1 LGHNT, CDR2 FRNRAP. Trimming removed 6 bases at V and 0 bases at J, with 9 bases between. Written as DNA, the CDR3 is TGTGCTAGTGGGTCCAGAAACTCCTACGAGCAGTACTTC. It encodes CASGSRNSYEQYF. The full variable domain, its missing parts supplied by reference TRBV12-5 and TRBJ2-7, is DARVTQTPRHKVTEMGQEVTMRCQPILGHNTVFWYRQTMMQGLELLAYFRNRAPLDDSGMPKDRFSAEMPDATLATLKIQPSEPRDSAVYFCASGSRNSYEQYFGPGTRLTVT.

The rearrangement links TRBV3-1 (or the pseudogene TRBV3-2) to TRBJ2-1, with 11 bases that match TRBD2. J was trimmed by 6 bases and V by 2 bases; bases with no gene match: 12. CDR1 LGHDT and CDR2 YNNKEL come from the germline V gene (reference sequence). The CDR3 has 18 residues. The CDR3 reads CASSQPETSGRGSNEQFF. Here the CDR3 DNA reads TGTGCCAGCAGCCAACCCGAAACTAGCGGGAGAGGCAGCAATGAGCAGTTCTTC.

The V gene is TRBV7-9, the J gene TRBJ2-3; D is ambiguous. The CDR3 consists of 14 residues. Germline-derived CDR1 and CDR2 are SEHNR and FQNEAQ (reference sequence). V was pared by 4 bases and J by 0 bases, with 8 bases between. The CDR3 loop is CASSSKDSTDTQYF. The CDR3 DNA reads TGTGCCAGCAGCTCTAAAGATAGCACAGATACGCAGTATTTT.